The 3 T cell receptor delta chains reported below all come from one sample, sequenced in a study of gamma-delta T cells after stem cell transplantation. With CATT, TCRdb re-called clones from the RT-PCR reads. The table has some 3,000 delta-chain clones, approximately 8.8% seen once. Sequencing was carried out using gamma-delta T cells. Source of these receptors: a human donor. It is not recorded whose cells these are; they may come from a transplant donor.

Only a few counts were recorded for this clone. This chain links TRDV1 with TRDJ1; 13 nucleotides align to TRDD3. V shed 1 base, J shed 9 bases, and the junction held 23 bases outside the gene matches. This CDR3 has 21 amino acids. Germline-derived CDR1 and CDR2 are TSWWSYY and QGS. The CDR3 DNA is TGTGCTCTTGGGGAACAATCCTACCCCGGTACTGGGGGATACGCTAAGTGGGAACTCATCTTT. This sequence encodes CALGEQSYPGTGGYAKWELIF.

The chain employs TRDV3 and TRDJ1; the D gene is possibly TRDD3 (5 bases). Germline V gives CDR1 TVYSNPD, CDR2 GDNSRS (reference sequence). Trimming removed 2 bases from V and 1 base from J, with 11 bases in between. The CDR3 sequence is 13 residues long. The CDR3 here is CAFARGSTDKLIF. The CDR3 DNA reads TGTGCCTTTGCTCGGGGGTCCACCGATAAACTCATCTTT.

This clone rates as medium-sized. Other DNA sequences in the sample encode the same CDR3. The CDR3 region has the DNA TGTGCTCTTGGGGAACCAGAGGCGACAGTACTGGGATCTAGGGGTTACACCGATAAACTCATCTTT. It translates to CALGEPEATVLGSRGYTDKLIF. The chain is built from TRDV1 and TRDJ1, with D tentatively TRDD3 (6 bases). The ends were cut back, 1 base at V and 0 bases at J, with 30 bases in the middle. The CDR3 runs to 22 residues. The germline V gene encodes CDR1 TSWWSYY and CDR2 QGS.